One T cell receptor beta chain is described in this entry. The data originate from a study of blood T cell repertoires in COVID-19. The data were produced by immunoSEQ multiplex PCR, yet TCRdb's version contains in-frame clones alone and is incomplete. The data hold some 50,000 clones, with over 75% observed a single time. Sequencing was performed on peripheral blood. This receptor was obtained from a human donor in a cohort sampled during active COVID-19.

CDR3 DNA sequence: TGTGCCAGCAGTGAAGGGACATCCTACAATGAGCAGTTCTTC. It specifies CASSEGTSYNEQFF. The rearrangement links TRBV2 to TRBJ2-1; possibly TRBD1 for D (5 bases). The germline V gene has CDR1 SNHLY and CDR2 FYNNEI. V was clipped by 1 base and J by 1 base, with 5 bases between them. This CDR3 is 14 amino acids long. Together with reference TRBV2 and TRBJ2-1, the CDR3 gives the full variable domain: EPEVTQTPSHQVTQMGQEVILRCVPISNHLYFYWYRQILGQKVEFLVSFYNNEISEKSEIFDDQFSVERPDGSNFTLKIRSTKLEDSAMYFCASSEGTSYNEQFFGPGTRLTVL.